This T cell receptor beta chain was found in a study of control samples from healthy donors and cancer patients. TCRdb keeps only in-frame clones here, not all; method: immunoSEQ multiplex PCR. The table shows 150,000 or so clones, with 80% to 95% occurring only once. V was cut by 6 bases and J by 2 bases, with 13 bases left in between. This CDR3 has 14 amino acids. The germline gives CDR1 MNHEY, CDR2 SMNVEV (reference sequence). The sequence was collected from a man aged 18 to 29 in good health. The material sequenced was blood. The chain has TRBV27 and TRBJ1-2, with a weak D call TRBD1 (6 bases). The CDR3 coding sequence is TGTGCCAGCAGCCCCGGACAGAGAAACTATGGCTACACCTTC. Residues: CASSPGQRNYGYTF.